This T cell receptor (beta chain) originates from a study of T cell repertoires in aging, cancer and after chemotherapy. TRB rearrangements spanning V, D and J were amplified using mixed TRB-A/B primers. TCRdb ran MiXCR on the multiplex PCR reads and lists one entry per CDR3 protein. Here the sample spans 2,300 or so distinct CDR3 sequences, under 30% being singletons. The length of the CDR3 is 15 residues. Trimming cost V 3 bases and J 3 bases, with 12 bases left between them. In germline, CDR1 is KGHSH, CDR2 LQKENI. This clonotype occurred a few times. The template was genomic DNA from peripheral blood, not RNA.

Sequenced sample: blood. The chain links TRBV18 to TRBJ1-5, with D perhaps matching TRBD1 (5 bases). The receptor was isolated from a human donor with a solid tumor. CDR3 sequence: CASSPSGGSNQPQHF. The CDR3 DNA is TGTGCCAGCTCACCTTCGGGGGGGTCCAATCAGCCCCAGCATTTT.